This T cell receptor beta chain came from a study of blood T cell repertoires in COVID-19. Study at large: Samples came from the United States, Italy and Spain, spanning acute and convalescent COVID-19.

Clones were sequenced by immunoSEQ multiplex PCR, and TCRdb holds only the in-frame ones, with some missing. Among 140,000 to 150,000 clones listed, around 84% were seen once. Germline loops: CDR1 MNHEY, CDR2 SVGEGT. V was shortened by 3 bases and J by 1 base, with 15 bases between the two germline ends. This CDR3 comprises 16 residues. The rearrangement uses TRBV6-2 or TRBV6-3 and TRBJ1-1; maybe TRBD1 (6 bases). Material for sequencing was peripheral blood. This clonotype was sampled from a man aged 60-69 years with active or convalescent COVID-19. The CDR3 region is CASSYRGWRGNTEAFF. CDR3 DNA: TGTGCCAGCAGTTATAGGGGGTGGAGAGGGAACACTGAAGCTTTCTTT.